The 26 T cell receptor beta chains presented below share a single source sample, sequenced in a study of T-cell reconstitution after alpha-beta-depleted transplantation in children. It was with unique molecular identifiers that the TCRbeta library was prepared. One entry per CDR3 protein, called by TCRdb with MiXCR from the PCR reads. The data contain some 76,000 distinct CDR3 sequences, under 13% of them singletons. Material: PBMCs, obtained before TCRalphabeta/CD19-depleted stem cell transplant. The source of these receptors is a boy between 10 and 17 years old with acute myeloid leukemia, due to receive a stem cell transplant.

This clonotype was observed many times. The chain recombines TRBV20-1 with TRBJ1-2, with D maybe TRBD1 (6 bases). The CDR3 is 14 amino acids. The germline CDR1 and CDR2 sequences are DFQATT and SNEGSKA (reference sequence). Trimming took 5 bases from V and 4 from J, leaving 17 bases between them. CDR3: CSASSANRAYGYTF. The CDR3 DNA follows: TGCAGTGCTTCGTCCGCCAACAGGGCCTATGGCTACACCTTC.

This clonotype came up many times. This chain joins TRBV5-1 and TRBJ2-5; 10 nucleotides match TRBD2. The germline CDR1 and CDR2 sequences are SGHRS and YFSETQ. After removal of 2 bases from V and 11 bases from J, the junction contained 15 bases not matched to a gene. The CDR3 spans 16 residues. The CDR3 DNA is TGCGCCAGCAGCTTCAAATTAGCGGGGGGCCTCCCACGGCAGTACTTC. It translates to CASSFKLAGGLPRQYF.

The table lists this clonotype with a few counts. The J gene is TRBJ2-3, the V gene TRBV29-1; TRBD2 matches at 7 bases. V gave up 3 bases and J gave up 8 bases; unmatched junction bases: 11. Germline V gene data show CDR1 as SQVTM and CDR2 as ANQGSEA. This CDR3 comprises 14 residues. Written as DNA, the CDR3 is TGCAGCGTTGACGGCGGGGGAACTCTAGGTACGCAGTATTTT. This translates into CSVDGGGTLGTQYF.

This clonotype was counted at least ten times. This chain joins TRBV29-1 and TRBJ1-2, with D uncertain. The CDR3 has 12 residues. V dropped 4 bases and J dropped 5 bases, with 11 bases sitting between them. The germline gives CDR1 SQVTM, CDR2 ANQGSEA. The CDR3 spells CSVAKGSYGYTF. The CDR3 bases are TGCAGCGTTGCTAAGGGATCATATGGCTACACCTTC.

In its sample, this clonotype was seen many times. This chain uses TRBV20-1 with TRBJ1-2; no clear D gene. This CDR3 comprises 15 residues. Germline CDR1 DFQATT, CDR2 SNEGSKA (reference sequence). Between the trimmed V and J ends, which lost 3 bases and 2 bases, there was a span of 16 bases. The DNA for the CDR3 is TGCAGTGCTAGGATGTGGCAAGGCTCCAACTATGGCTACACCTTC. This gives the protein CSARMWQGSNYGYTF.

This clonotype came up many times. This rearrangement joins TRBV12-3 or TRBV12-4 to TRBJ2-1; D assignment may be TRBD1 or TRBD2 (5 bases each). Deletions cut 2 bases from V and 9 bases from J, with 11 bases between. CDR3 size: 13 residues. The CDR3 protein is CASSLFGAGEQFF. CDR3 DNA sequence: TGTGCCAGCAGTTTATTCGGGGCCGGTGAGCAGTTCTTC.

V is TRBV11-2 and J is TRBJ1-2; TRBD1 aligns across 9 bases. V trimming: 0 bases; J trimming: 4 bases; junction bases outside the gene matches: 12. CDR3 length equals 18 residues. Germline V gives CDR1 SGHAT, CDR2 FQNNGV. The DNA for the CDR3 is TGTGCCAGCAGCTTAGATTTAACAGGGGGCGCGAGTGGCTATGGCTACACCTTC. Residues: CASSLDLTGGASGYGYTF.

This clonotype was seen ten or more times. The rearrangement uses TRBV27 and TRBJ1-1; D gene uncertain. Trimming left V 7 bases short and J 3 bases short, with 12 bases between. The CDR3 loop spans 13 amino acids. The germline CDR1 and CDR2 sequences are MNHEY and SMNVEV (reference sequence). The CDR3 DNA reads TGTGCCAGCACCGGGGAGTGGGACACTGAAGCTTTCTTT. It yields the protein CASTGEWDTEAFF.

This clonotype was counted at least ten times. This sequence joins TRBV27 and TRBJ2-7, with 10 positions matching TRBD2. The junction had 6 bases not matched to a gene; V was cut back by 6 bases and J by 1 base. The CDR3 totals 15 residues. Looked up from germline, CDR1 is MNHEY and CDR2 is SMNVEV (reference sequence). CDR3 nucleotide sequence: TGTGCCAGCAGCTTTAGCGGGGGGCCGTCCTACGAGCAGTACGTC. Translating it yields CASSFSGGPSYEQYV.

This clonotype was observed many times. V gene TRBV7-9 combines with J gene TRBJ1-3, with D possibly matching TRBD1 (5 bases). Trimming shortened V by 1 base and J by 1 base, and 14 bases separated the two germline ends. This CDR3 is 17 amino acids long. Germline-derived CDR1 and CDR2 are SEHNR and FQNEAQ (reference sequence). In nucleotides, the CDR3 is TGTGCCAGCAGCTTAGTGACAGAACTTCTATCTGGAAACACCATATATTTT. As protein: CASSLVTELLSGNTIYF.

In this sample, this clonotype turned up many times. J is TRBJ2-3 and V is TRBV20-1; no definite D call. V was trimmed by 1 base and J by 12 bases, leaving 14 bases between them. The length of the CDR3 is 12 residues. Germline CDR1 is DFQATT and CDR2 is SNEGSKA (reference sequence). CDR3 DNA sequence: TGCAGTGCTAGAGTCGATAGTCTTAGACAGTATTTT. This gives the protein CSARVDSLRQYF.

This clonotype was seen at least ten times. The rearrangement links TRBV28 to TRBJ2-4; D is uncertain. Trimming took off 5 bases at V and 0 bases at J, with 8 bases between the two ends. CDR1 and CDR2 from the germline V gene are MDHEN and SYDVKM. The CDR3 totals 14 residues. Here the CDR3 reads CASSLGLAKNIQYF. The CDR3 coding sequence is TGTGCCAGCAGTCTTGGGCTAGCCAAAAACATTCAGTACTTC.

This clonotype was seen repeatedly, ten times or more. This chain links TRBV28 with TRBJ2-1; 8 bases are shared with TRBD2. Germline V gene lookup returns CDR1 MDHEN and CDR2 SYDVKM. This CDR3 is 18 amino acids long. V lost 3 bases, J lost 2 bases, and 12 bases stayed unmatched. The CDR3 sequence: CASSFLGAGGLPYNEQFF. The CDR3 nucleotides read TGTGCCAGCAGTTTTCTAGGGGCGGGGGGACTTCCCTACAATGAGCAGTTCTTC.

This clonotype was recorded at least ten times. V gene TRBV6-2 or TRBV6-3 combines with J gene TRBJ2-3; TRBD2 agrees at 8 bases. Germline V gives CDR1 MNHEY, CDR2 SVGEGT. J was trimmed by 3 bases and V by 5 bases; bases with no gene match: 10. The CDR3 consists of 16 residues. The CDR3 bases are TGTGCCAGCAGTCCAATCTCGGGACTAGTAACAGATACGCAGTATTTT. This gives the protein CASSPISGLVTDTQYF.

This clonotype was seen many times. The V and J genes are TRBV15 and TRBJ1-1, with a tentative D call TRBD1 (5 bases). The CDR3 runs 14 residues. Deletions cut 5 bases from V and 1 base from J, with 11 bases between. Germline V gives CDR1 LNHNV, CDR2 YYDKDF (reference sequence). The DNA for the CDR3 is TGTGCCACCAGCCTGGGACGGGGGAACACTGAAGCTTTCTTT. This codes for CATSLGRGNTEAFF.

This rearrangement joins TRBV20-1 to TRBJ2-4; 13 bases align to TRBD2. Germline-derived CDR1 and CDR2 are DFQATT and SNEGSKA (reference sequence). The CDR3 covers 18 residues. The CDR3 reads CSPRPRTSGGLAKNIQYF. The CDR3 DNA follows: TGCAGCCCGCGACCTAGGACTAGCGGGGGCCTAGCCAAAAACATTCAGTACTTC.

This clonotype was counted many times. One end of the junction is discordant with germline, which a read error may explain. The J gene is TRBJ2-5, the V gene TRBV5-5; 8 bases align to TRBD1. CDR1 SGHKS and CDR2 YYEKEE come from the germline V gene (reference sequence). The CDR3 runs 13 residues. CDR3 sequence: CASSYLGQAARAF. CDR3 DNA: TGTGCCAGCAGCTACCTGGGACAGGCCGCCCGTGCCTTC.

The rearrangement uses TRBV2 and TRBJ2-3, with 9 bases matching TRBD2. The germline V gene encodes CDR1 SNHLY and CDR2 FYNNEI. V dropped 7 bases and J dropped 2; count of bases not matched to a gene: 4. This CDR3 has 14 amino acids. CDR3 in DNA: TGTGCCAGCAACGGACTAGCGTCCACAGATACGCAGTATTTT. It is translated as CASNGLASTDTQYF.

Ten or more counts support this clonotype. The CDR3 DNA reads TGTGCCAGCAGCCAGGGCTCCGACGGGCGACTTGAAAAACTGTTTTTT. Encoded protein: CASSQGSDGRLEKLFF. The chain couples TRBV4-2 to TRBJ1-4, with D uncertain. Germline assignment: CDR1 LGHNA and CDR2 YNFKEQ. The CDR3 totals 16 residues. The germline V and J ends were trimmed by 3 bases and 7 bases, with 18 bases remaining between them.

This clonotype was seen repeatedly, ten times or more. CDR3 nucleotide sequence: TGTGCCAGCAGCCGTAGACAGGGCACCTACAATGAGCAGTTCTTC. Amino acid sequence: CASSRRQGTYNEQFF. The chain joins TRBV12-3 or TRBV12-4 to TRBJ2-1, with 7 bases identical to TRBD1. This CDR3 has 15 residues. With V trimmed by 6 bases and J by 2 bases, 7 bases remained unmatched.

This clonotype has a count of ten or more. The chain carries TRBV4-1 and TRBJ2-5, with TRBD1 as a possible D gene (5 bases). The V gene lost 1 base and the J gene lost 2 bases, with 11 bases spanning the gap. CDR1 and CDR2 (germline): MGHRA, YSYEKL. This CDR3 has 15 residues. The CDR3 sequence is CASSQARTPQETQYF. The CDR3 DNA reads TGCGCCAGCAGCCAAGCGAGGACACCTCAAGAGACCCAGTACTTC.

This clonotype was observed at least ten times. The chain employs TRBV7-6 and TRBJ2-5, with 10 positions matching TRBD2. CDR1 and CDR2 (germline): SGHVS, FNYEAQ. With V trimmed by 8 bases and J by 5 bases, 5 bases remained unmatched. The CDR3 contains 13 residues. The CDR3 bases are TGTGCCAGCCGTAGCGGGGGGCGGGAGACCCAGTACTTC. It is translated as CASRSGGRETQYF.

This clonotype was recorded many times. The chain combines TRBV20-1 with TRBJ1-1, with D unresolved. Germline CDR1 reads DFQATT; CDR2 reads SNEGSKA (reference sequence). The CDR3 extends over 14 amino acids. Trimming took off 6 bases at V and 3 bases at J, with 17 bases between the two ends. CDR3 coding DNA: TGCAGTGCGACTCCGCACGGGGTCGACACTGAAGCTTTCTTT. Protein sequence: CSATPHGVDTEAFF.

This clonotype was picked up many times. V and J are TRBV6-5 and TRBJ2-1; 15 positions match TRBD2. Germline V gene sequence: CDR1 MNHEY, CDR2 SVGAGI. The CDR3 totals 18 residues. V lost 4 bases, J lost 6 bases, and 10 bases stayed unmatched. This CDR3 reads CASSSSGTSGGQSNEQFF. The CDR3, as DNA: TGTGCCAGCAGTTCCTCCGGGACTAGCGGGGGGCAGAGCAATGAGCAGTTCTTC.

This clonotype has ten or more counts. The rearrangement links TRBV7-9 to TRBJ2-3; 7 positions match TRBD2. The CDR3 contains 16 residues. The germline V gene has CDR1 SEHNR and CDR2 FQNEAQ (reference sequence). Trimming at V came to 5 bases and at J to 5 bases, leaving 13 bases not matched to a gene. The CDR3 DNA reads TGTGCCAGCAGCATATCTCTAGGCGGGAGTGGAGATACGCAGTATTTT. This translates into CASSISLGGSGDTQYF.

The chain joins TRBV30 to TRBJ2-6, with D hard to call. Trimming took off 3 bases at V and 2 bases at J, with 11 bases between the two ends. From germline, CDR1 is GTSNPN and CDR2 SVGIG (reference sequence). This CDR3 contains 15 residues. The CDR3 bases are TGTGCCTGGAGCGGGCCTCACCCTGGGGCCAACGTCCTGACTTTC. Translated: CAWSGPHPGANVLTF.